These 30 T cell receptor beta chains were all obtained from the same sample, sequenced in a study of CD8+CD57+ T cells in acquired aplastic anemia. Genomic DNA templated the TCR beta VDJ and CDR3 profiling. TCRdb used MiXCR to reprocess the reads, holding one entry per CDR3 protein. The data show 95,000 to 150,000 distinct CDR3 sequences, with about 40% seen just once and 2.6% held by the top ten. Patients picked for sequencing had shown CD8+CD57+ cell expansion detected by flow cytometry. Sequencing was done on a sample of sorted CD4+, CD8+, or CD8+CD57+ T cells (not recorded which) from PBMCs. Source of these receptors: a human donor with aplastic anemia.

This chain joins TRBV7-9 and TRBJ2-7; perhaps D is TRBD1 or TRBD2 (5 bases each). V lost 10 bases and J lost 6, with 13 bases in between. The CDR3 runs 11 residues. Germline assignment: CDR1 SEHNR and CDR2 FQNEAQ (reference sequence). This CDR3 is CATKVGTEQYF. CDR3 nucleotide sequence: TGTGCCACCAAGGTAGGGACCGAGCAGTACTTC.

CDR3 region: CASSAGTGLSQPQHF. The DNA for the CDR3 is TGTGCCAGCAGCGCCGGGACAGGGTTGAGTCAGCCCCAGCATTTT. The chain is built from TRBV12-3 or TRBV12-4 and TRBJ1-5; the match to TRBD1 covers 9 bases. Trimming removed 6 bases from V and 6 bases from J; junction bases left unmatched: 9. This CDR3 has 15 amino acids.

This clonotype came up a few times. The chain uses TRBV28 and TRBJ1-2; D gene ambiguous. The CDR3 consists of 15 residues. Germline assignment: CDR1 MDHEN and CDR2 SYDVKM. V gave up 4 bases and J gave up 7 bases, with 19 bases separating them. CDR3 bases: TGTGCCAGCAGTTCCTCTCCCGGGATCCCCGGTGGCTACACCTTC. Translating gives CASSSSPGIPGGYTF.

The chain recombines TRBV29-1 with TRBJ2-3, with no clear D. V lost 1 base and J lost 2, with 16 bases in between. Germline values: CDR1 SQVTM, CDR2 ANQGSEA. The CDR3 totals 16 residues. The CDR3: CSVEGYSRQNTDTQYF. CDR3 nucleotides: TGCAGCGTTGAAGGTTACAGCAGGCAGAACACAGATACGCAGTATTTT.

The J gene is TRBJ2-7, the V gene TRBV18; no reliable D call. Trimming stripped 0 bases from V and 5 bases from J, with 11 bases between. Germline V gene sequence: CDR1 KGHSH, CDR2 LQKENI. CDR3 length: 14 amino acids. The chain's CDR3 is CASSPPVSQDEQYF. In DNA form, the CDR3 reads TGTGCCAGCTCACCACCGGTGTCTCAGGACGAGCAGTACTTC.

The genes are TRBV11-2 and TRBJ1-1; D is possibly TRBD1 (5 bases). The CDR3 is 17 residues long. Trimming removed 4 bases at V and 1 base at J, with 19 bases between. CDR1 is SGHAT and CDR2 is FQNNGV in the germline V gene. The CDR3 sequence is CASSSIWGRPRNTEAFF. As DNA, the CDR3 is TGTGCCAGCAGCTCGATTTGGGGCCGACCTAGGAACACTGAAGCTTTCTTT. Full variable domain (outside the CDR3, taken from reference TRBV11-2 and TRBJ1-1): EAGVAQSPRYKIIEKRQSVAFWCNPISGHATLYWYQQILGQGPKLLIQFQNNGVVDDSQLPKDRFSAERLKGVDSTLKIQPAKLEDSAVYLCASSSIWGRPRNTEAFFGQGTRLTVV.

This clonotype was recorded a few times. A much larger clone lies a single base off, so this may be a read error. The rearrangement links TRBV5-1 to TRBJ1-5; D uncertain. Trimming cost V 2 bases and J 5 bases, with 8 bases left between them. Germline V gene lookup returns CDR1 SGHRS and CDR2 YFSETQ. This CDR3 region has 13 residues. The CDR3 bases are TGCGCCAGCAGCTTAGGGTGGTATCAGCCCCAGCATTTT. Its translation: CASSLGWYQPQHF.

The chain recombines TRBV25-1 with TRBJ1-6, with 7 nucleotides matching TRBD1. Germline trimming cut 4 bases from V and 7 bases from J; bases unmatched to any gene: 4. The germline gives CDR1 MGHDK, CDR2 SYGVNS. The CDR3 has 14 residues. The CDR3, as DNA: TGTGCCAGCAGTGGGACAGGAGGCAATTCACCCCTCCACTTT. Residues: CASSGTGGNSPLHF.

This clonotype has at least ten counts. This chain joins TRBV14 and TRBJ1-1; D is perhaps TRBD1 (5 bases). Germline CDR1 SGHDN, CDR2 FVKESK. This CDR3 has 13 residues. V gave up 4 bases and J gave up 10 bases, with 16 bases separating them. CDR3 nucleotide sequence: TGTGCCAGCAGCCGAGAGGACATGAGGACAGCTTTCTTT. Residues: CASSREDMRTAFF.

This clonotype was detected ten times or more. This chain uses TRBV7-9 with TRBJ2-5; no definite D call. CDR3 length: 14 residues. Germline lookup yields CDR1 SEHNR and CDR2 FQNEAQ (reference sequence). V was shortened by 4 bases and J by 2 bases, with 11 bases between the two germline ends. The CDR3 nucleotides read TGTGCCAGCAGCTCGTTACTAAATCAAGAGACCCAGTACTTC. This translates into CASSSLLNQETQYF.

In this sample, this clonotype turned up a few times. The rearrangement joins TRBV4-2 to TRBJ2-1, with D maybe TRBD1 (6 bases). The CDR3 is made up of 17 amino acids. V was shortened by 0 bases and J by 9 bases, with 21 bases between the two germline ends. CDR1 is LGHNA, CDR2 YNFKEQ, per germline. CDR3 residues: CASSQDFSAQGQGEQFF. The CDR3 DNA reads TGTGCCAGCAGCCAAGATTTTTCCGCGCAGGGGCAGGGTGAGCAGTTCTTC.

V is TRBV19 and J is TRBJ1-6; 8 bases are shared with TRBD1. This CDR3 is 14 amino acids long. The germline CDR1 and CDR2 sequences are LNHDA and SQIVND (reference sequence). V gave up 6 bases and J gave up 9 bases; unmatched junction bases: 7. In DNA, the CDR3 is TGTGCCAGTAGCCCCGGACAGGGAGCTTCACCCCTCCACTTT. This encodes CASSPGQGASPLHF.

This clonotype has only a few counts. The genes are TRBV10-3 and TRBJ1-1; TRBD1 is a possible D gene (5 bases). Trimming left V 4 bases short and J 0 bases short, with 12 bases between. The CDR3 sequence is 15 residues long. CDR1 ENHRY and CDR2 SYGVKD come from the germline V gene. CDR3 residues: CAISGDRTMNTEAFF. The CDR3 DNA is TGTGCCATCAGTGGCGACAGAACCATGAACACTGAAGCTTTCTTT.

This clonotype was detected ten times or more. The rearrangement uses TRBV11-3 and TRBJ1-6, with TRBD1 matching 10 bases. This CDR3 contains 15 residues. The ends lost 4 bases at V and 5 bases at J; junction bases unmatched: 2. Germline V lookup: CDR1 SGHNT, CDR2 YENEEA. The CDR3, as DNA: TGTGCCAGCAGCTCCGGGACAGGGGATAATTCACCCCTCCACTTT. It yields the protein CASSSGTGDNSPLHF. The whole variable domain, remainder taken from reference TRBV11-3 and TRBJ1-6, is EAGVVQSPRYKIIEKKQPVAFWCNPISGHNTLYWYLQNLGQGPELLIRYENEEAVDDSQLPKDRFSAERLKGVDSTLKIQPAELGDSAVYLCASSSGTGDNSPLHFGNGTRLTVT.

DNA of the CDR3: TGCAGCGTTGCCGACAGGGGATACGAGCAGTACTTC. Its protein is CSVADRGYEQYF. The chain links TRBV29-1 to TRBJ2-7; 8 nucleotides align to TRBD1. The length of the CDR3 is 12 residues. The junction had 3 bases not matched to a gene; V was cut back by 4 bases and J by 4 bases. Germline assignment: CDR1 SQVTM and CDR2 ANQGSEA.

The genes are TRBV11-1 and TRBJ2-3; 9 positions match TRBD1. CDR1 is SGHAT, CDR2 FQDESV, per germline (reference sequence). V was clipped by 0 bases and J by 3 bases; unmatched bases: 7. The CDR3 is made up of 17 amino acids. DNA of the CDR3: TGTGCCAGCAGCTTAGCGGCCGGGACAGGGATAACAGATACGCAGTATTTT. It encodes CASSLAAGTGITDTQYF.

This clonotype has ten or more counts. The V gene is TRBV6-2 or TRBV6-3, the J gene TRBJ1-1, with 9 bases lining up with TRBD1. Germline V CDR1 and CDR2: MNHEY, SVGEGT. This CDR3 contains 15 residues. The junction had 12 bases not matched to a gene; V was cut back by 5 bases and J by 8 bases. This CDR3 reads CASSDPGTGKREAFF. DNA for the CDR3: TGTGCCAGCAGTGACCCCGGGACAGGGAAGCGAGAAGCTTTCTTT.

This clonotype was counted ten times or more. The J gene is TRBJ1-1, the V gene TRBV6-1; D is ambiguous. Germline V gene lookup returns CDR1 MNHNS and CDR2 SASEGT. There are 13 residues in the CDR3. V was trimmed by 2 bases and J by 0 bases, leaving 4 bases between them. The DNA for the CDR3 is TGTGCCAGCAGTGAAACAGTGAACACTGAAGCTTTCTTT. This codes for CASSETVNTEAFF.

This clonotype was seen a handful of times. This chain uses TRBV2 with TRBJ1-6; unclear D gene. The V end lost 7 bases, the J end lost 5 bases, and 12 bases lay between the germline ends. The V gene's germline CDR1 is SNHLY and CDR2 FYNNEI. CDR3 length: 14 amino acids. This CDR3 reads CASNQEFNNSPLHF. CDR3 bases: TGTGCCAGCAACCAGGAGTTCAATAATTCACCCCTCCACTTT. The complete variable domain, with remaining parts taken from reference TRBV2 and TRBJ1-6, reads EPEVTQTPSHQVTQMGQEVILRCVPISNHLYFYWYRQILGQKVEFLVSFYNNEISEKSEIFDDQFSVERPDGSNFTLKIRSTKLEDSAMYFCASNQEFNNSPLHFGNGTRLTVT.

This clonotype was picked up many times. The chain combines TRBV5-8 with TRBJ2-7; unclear D gene. From germline, CDR1 is SGHTS and CDR2 YDEGEE. The CDR3 has 14 residues. V lost 0 bases and J lost 3, with 10 bases in between. The CDR3 is CASSLGPTFYEQYF. The CDR3 coding sequence is TGTGCCAGCAGCTTGGGTCCTACCTTCTACGAGCAGTACTTC.

The table lists this clonotype with a count of one. This chain joins TRBV19 and TRBJ1-2; tentatively, D is TRBD1 (6 bases). The V gene's germline CDR1 is LNHDA and CDR2 SQIVND (reference sequence). The V end lost 5 bases, the J end lost 5 bases, and 12 bases lay between the germline ends. The CDR3 is 13 residues long. This CDR3 reads CASSPITGYGYTF. CDR3 nucleotide sequence: TGTGCCAGTAGTCCTATAACAGGGTATGGCTACACCTTC.

At least ten counts were recorded for this clonotype. The CDR3 is CSAPPTGPTNTGELFF. Here the CDR3 DNA reads TGCAGTGCTCCCCCTACGGGGCCAACGAACACCGGGGAGCTGTTTTTT. The chain employs TRBV20-1 and TRBJ2-2; tentatively, D is TRBD1 or TRBD2 (5 bases each). V was cut by 5 bases and J by 0 bases, with 16 bases left in between. This CDR3 comprises 16 residues. Germline V lookup: CDR1 DFQATT, CDR2 SNEGSKA (reference sequence).

This clonotype was counted at least ten times. The chain joins TRBV20-1 to TRBJ1-1, with 8 bases that match TRBD1. The ends lost 4 bases at V and 3 bases at J; junction bases unmatched: 7. In germline, CDR1 is DFQATT, CDR2 SNEGSKA (reference sequence). This CDR3 is built from 14 residues. Here the CDR3 reads CSATTGGGHTEAFF. The DNA of the CDR3 is TGCAGTGCTACTACAGGGGGAGGGCACACTGAAGCTTTCTTT.

This clonotype has ten or more counts. V and J are TRBV19 and TRBJ1-5; 10 nucleotides match TRBD1. Per the germline V gene, CDR1 is LNHDA and CDR2 is SQIVND (reference sequence). CDR3 length: 19 residues. With 3 bases clipped from V and 0 bases from J, the junction kept 11 bases outside the gene matches. The CDR3 here is CASSMGSGQGIYSNQPQHF. The CDR3 DNA sequence: TGTGCCAGTAGTATGGGATCGGGACAGGGGATATATAGCAATCAGCCCCAGCATTTT.

This clonotype was seen a few times. CDR3: CSARAPLAGGYNEQFF. The CDR3 bases are TGCAGTGCTAGAGCCCCCCTAGCGGGGGGATACAATGAGCAGTTCTTC. The genes are TRBV20-1 and TRBJ2-1, with TRBD2 matching over 11 bases. Per the germline V gene, CDR1 is DFQATT and CDR2 is SNEGSKA (reference sequence). The J segment lost 4 bases and the V segment lost 1 base, leaving 6 bases of the junction unmatched. This CDR3 region has 16 residues.

This clonotype showed up many times. V and J are TRBV30 and TRBJ1-6, with D uncertain. Germline-derived CDR1 and CDR2 are GTSNPN and SVGIG (reference sequence). V lost 0 bases and J lost 9, with 12 bases in between. CDR3 size: 14 residues. This chain's CDR3 is CAWSVWVDGSPLHF. DNA for the CDR3: TGTGCCTGGAGTGTATGGGTAGATGGTTCACCCCTCCACTTT. Drawing the rest from reference TRBV30 and TRBJ1-6, the complete variable domain is SQTIHQWPATLVQPVGSPLSLECTVEGTSNPNLYWYRQAAGRGLQLLFYSVGIGQISSEVPQNLSASRPQDRQFILSSKKLLLSDSGFYLCAWSVWVDGSPLHFGNGTRLTVT.

CDR3 sequence (DNA): TGTGCCAGCAGCTTAGAAGCGGGGATTCGTTCACCCCTCCACTTT. This codes for CASSLEAGIRSPLHF. The gene calls are TRBV7-6 and TRBJ1-6; unclear D gene. V shed 1 base and J shed 9 bases, with 13 bases lying between them. There are 15 residues in the CDR3. Germline CDR1 and CDR2: SGHVS and FNYEAQ.

This clonotype occurred a few times. A much larger clone lies one base from this, so it may be a read error. V and J are TRBV9 and TRBJ1-1, with a possible D match to TRBD1 (6 bases). CDR3 size: 14 residues. Germline CDR1 SGDLS, CDR2 YYNGEE. Trimming removed 6 bases at V and 3 bases at J, with 15 bases between. The CDR3 region is CASKTGPMDTEAFF. The CDR3 DNA sequence: TGTGCCAGCAAAACAGGGCCTATGGACACTGAAGCTTTCTTT.

This CDR3 reads CASRPTGVNSPLHF. CDR3 nucleotide sequence: TGTGCCAGCCGTCCGACAGGGGTTAATTCACCCCTCCACTTT. V is TRBV19 and J is TRBJ1-6; the match to TRBD1 covers 8 bases. The germline gives CDR1 LNHDA, CDR2 SQIVND (reference sequence). V lost 9 bases, J lost 6 bases, and 7 bases stayed unmatched. The CDR3 length is 14 residues.

As to this clonotype: A read error is possible here, since a much larger clone lies one base away. The rearrangement joins TRBV19 to TRBJ2-4, with D unresolved. There are 11 residues in the CDR3. CDR1 LNHDA and CDR2 SQIVND come from the germline V gene (reference sequence). This chain's CDR3 is CVSSGGFPQYF. The CDR3 DNA is TGTGTCAGCAGTGGCGGTTTTCCTCAGTACTTC.